The T cell receptor (beta chain) described here comes from a study of T cell repertoires in aging, cancer and after chemotherapy. Study-wide background: Donors were grouped into six age bands spanning 30 or younger through 70 or older. Patients with glioblastoma brain tumors were sampled before and after temozolomide-based therapy. Findings of the study overall: Compared with age-matched healthy donors, untreated hematological or solid cancer patients showed higher blood TCR clonality. These repertoire data do not allow conclusions about immunological memory after chemotherapy.

This clonotype rates as medium-sized. What it binds is unknown. A mixed TRB-A/B primer pool amplified rearranged TRB by multiplex touch-down PCR. Each CDR3 protein gets one entry after TCRdb re-called the multiplex PCR reads with MiXCR. The sample lists approximately 2,800 distinct CDR3 sequences, approximately 25% seen once, with approximately 10% in the top ten. The CDR3 extends over 16 amino acids. Germline values: CDR1 MNHNS, CDR2 SASEGT. J lost 8 bases, V lost 6 bases, and 13 bases had no gene match. Peripheral blood genomic DNA, not sorted cells or RNA, was the template. The chain couples TRBV6-1 to TRBJ2-1; 10 nucleotides match TRBD2. The sequenced material came from blood. This receptor was obtained from a human donor with a solid tumor. The CDR3 loop is CASRLLAGVGRDEQFF. CDR3 DNA: TGTGCCAGCAGGCTTCTAGCGGGAGTAGGTAGGGATGAGCAGTTCTTC.